Listed below are T cell receptor beta chains from one sample, sequenced in a study of cytomegalovirus exposure and HLA in healthy donors. The repertoire was sequenced with immunoSEQ multiplex PCR; TCRdb's copy has only in-frame clones and lacks some. Seen here are 220,000 or so clones, about 90% observed once, and the top ten hold around 1%. Sequencing was carried out using PBMCs. Receptors originate from a woman between 18 and 29 years old in good health and CMV-seronegative. Each CDR3 is given with its conserved first and last residue. The order of the fields is J gene, V gene, D gene, clone size, CDR3 DNA, CDR3 protein. A D gene is named only where the DNA matches it firmly. Expanded clones get a size class; other rows say once, few or many, or leave the size out.

J gene: TRBJ1-1
V gene: TRBV6-6
D gene: -
clone size: -
CDR3 DNA: TGTGCCAGCAGCCGGAACACTGAAGCTTTCTTT
CDR3 protein: CASSRNTEAFF

J gene: TRBJ2-7
V gene: TRBV6-5
D gene: -
clone size: -
CDR3 DNA: TGTGCCAGCAGTTACCGCGGCCTTGGTACCTACGAGCAGTACTTC
CDR3 protein: CASSYRGLGTYEQYF

J gene: TRBJ2-3
V gene: TRBV30
D gene: TRBD1
clone size: -
CDR3 DNA: TGTGCCTGGGGACTCGGGACAGGGCCAGGGGATACGCAGTATTTT
CDR3 protein: CAWGLGTGPGDTQYF

J gene: TRBJ2-1
V gene: TRBV19
D gene: -
clone size: -
CDR3 DNA: TGTGCCAGTGGGTTGGTGCGGAGCTCCTACAATGAGCAGTTCTTC
CDR3 protein: CASGLVRSSYNEQFF

J gene: TRBJ2-3
V gene: TRBV19
D gene: -
clone size: -
CDR3 DNA: TGTGCCAGTAGTAGGACTAAGGACACAGATACGCAGTATTTT
CDR3 protein: CASSRTKDTDTQYF

J gene: TRBJ2-1
V gene: TRBV9
D gene: TRBD2
clone size: -
CDR3 DNA: TGTGCCAGCAGCGTTTCGACTAGCGGGAGGGCCTTCTCCTACAATGAGCAGTTCTTC
CDR3 protein: CASSVSTSGRAFSYNEQFF

J gene: TRBJ1-2
V gene: TRBV7-6
D gene: -
clone size: -
CDR3 DNA: TGTGCCAGCAGCTTCTTCGGCGGGGGCTACACCTTC
CDR3 protein: CASSFFGGGYTF

J gene: TRBJ1-5
V gene: TRBV27
D gene: -
clone size: -
CDR3 DNA: TGTGCCAGCAGTTCCACAGGTTATAGCAATCAGCCCCAGCATTTT
CDR3 protein: CASSSTGYSNQPQHF

J gene: TRBJ2-1
V gene: TRBV28
D gene: -
clone size: -
CDR3 DNA: TGTGCCAGCAGTTCAGGGTCCAGCAATGAGCAGTTCTTC
CDR3 protein: CASSSGSSNEQFF

J gene: TRBJ1-4
V gene: TRBV5-1
D gene: TRBD1
clone size: -
CDR3 DNA: TGCGCCAGCAGATCAGGGGGTGAAAAACTGTTTTTT
CDR3 protein: CASRSGGEKLFF

J gene: TRBJ2-3
V gene: TRBV7-8
D gene: TRBD1
clone size: -
CDR3 DNA: TGTGCCAGCAGGAAGGACAGGGCAACAGATACGCAGTATTTT
CDR3 protein: CASRKDRATDTQYF

J gene: TRBJ1-1
V gene: TRBV11-2
D gene: -
clone size: -
CDR3 DNA: TGTGCCAGCAGCTTCCGGGATCGGGCTTTCTTT
CDR3 protein: CASSFRDRAFF

J gene: TRBJ2-1
V gene: TRBV18
D gene: TRBD2
clone size: -
CDR3 DNA: TGTGCCAGCTCACCAGCGGGGGTCGAGCAGTTCTTC
CDR3 protein: CASSPAGVEQFF

J gene: TRBJ2-5
V gene: TRBV13
D gene: -
clone size: -
CDR3 DNA: TGTGCCAGCAGCTTAGCGGGTCCTAGCGTGCTGGAGACCCAGTACTTC
CDR3 protein: CASSLAGPSVLETQYF

J gene: TRBJ1-5
V gene: TRBV18
D gene: -
clone size: -
CDR3 DNA: TGTGCCAGCTCACCAGGGAGAGAGTCTCGGCCCCAGCATTTT
CDR3 protein: CASSPGRESRPQHF

J gene: TRBJ1-2
V gene: TRBV7-3
D gene: TRBD1
clone size: -
CDR3 DNA: TGTGCCAGCAGCTCCCTTACAGGGGTGGACTACACCTTC
CDR3 protein: CASSSLTGVDYTF

J gene: TRBJ2-3
V gene: TRBV10-3
D gene: TRBD2
clone size: -
CDR3 DNA: TGTGCCTCCTACCCGGGGCGGGAGGCAGATACGCAGTATTTT
CDR3 protein: CASYPGREADTQYF

J gene: TRBJ2-5
V gene: TRBV2
D gene: TRBD2
clone size: -
CDR3 DNA: TGTGCCAGCAGTGTTGGTAGGAGCGGGAGGTCGAGTGAGACCCAGTACTTC
CDR3 protein: CASSVGRSGRSSETQYF

J gene: TRBJ2-1
V gene: TRBV12-5
D gene: -
clone size: -
CDR3 DNA: TGTGCTAGTGGCCAACAGGGCAATGAGCAGTTCTTC
CDR3 protein: CASGQQGNEQFF

J gene: TRBJ1-1
V gene: TRBV29-1
D gene: -
clone size: -
CDR3 DNA: TGCAGCGGACGGGGAGTGAACACTGAAGCTTTCTTT
CDR3 protein: CSGRGVNTEAFF

J gene: TRBJ2-2
V gene: TRBV25-1
D gene: TRBD1
clone size: -
CDR3 DNA: TGTGCCAGCAGTGAACAGGGGGTTATGTTCGGGGAGCTGTTTTTT
CDR3 protein: CASSEQGVMFGELFF

J gene: TRBJ2-1
V gene: TRBV7-9
D gene: -
clone size: -
CDR3 DNA: TGTGCCAGCAGCTTAAGTGGTTTAGCGGATGAGCAGTTCTTC
CDR3 protein: CASSLSGLADEQFF

J gene: TRBJ2-7
V gene: TRBV7-6
D gene: -
clone size: -
CDR3 DNA: TGTGCCAGCAGCCCCCTCCGAGGCCAGCTCTACGAGCAGTACTTC
CDR3 protein: CASSPLRGQLYEQYF

J gene: TRBJ2-2
V gene: TRBV27
D gene: -
clone size: -
CDR3 DNA: TGTGCCAGCAGTTTTTATGACTCCCCCACCGGGGAGCTGTTTTTT
CDR3 protein: CASSFYDSPTGELFF

J gene: TRBJ2-5
V gene: TRBV7-3
D gene: TRBD2
clone size: -
CDR3 DNA: TGTGCCAGCAGCTCCCGACTAGCGGGGACCCAGTACTTC
CDR3 protein: CASSSRLAGTQYF

J gene: TRBJ1-2
V gene: TRBV14
D gene: TRBD1
clone size: -
CDR3 DNA: TGTGCCAGCAGCCAGGGACAGAACTATGGCTACACCTTC
CDR3 protein: CASSQGQNYGYTF

J gene: TRBJ1-4
V gene: TRBV29-1
D gene: TRBD1
clone size: -
CDR3 DNA: TGCAGCGTGATGGTACAGGGACAGCCCTCTAATGAAAAACTGTTTTTT
CDR3 protein: CSVMVQGQPSNEKLFF

J gene: TRBJ1-1
V gene: TRBV13
D gene: -
clone size: -
CDR3 DNA: TGTGCCAGCAGCCCAAAGGACGGACACTTATTCATGAACACTGAAGCTTTCTTT
CDR3 protein: CASSPKDGHLFMNTEAFF

J gene: TRBJ2-1
V gene: TRBV28
D gene: -
clone size: -
CDR3 DNA: TGTGCCAGCACCCCGGGACAAGGCAATGAGCAGTTCTTC
CDR3 protein: CASTPGQGNEQFF

J gene: TRBJ1-5
V gene: TRBV2
D gene: TRBD1
clone size: -
CDR3 DNA: TGTGCCAGCAGTCTTGGGACAGTTAGTAGCAATCAGCCCCAGCATTTT
CDR3 protein: CASSLGTVSSNQPQHF

J gene: TRBJ1-5
V gene: TRBV15
D gene: -
clone size: -
CDR3 DNA: TGTGCCACCAGCAGTGGGTTTCAGGGTTTCAGGCAGCCCCAGCATTTT
CDR3 protein: CATSSGFQGFRQPQHF

J gene: TRBJ2-2
V gene: TRBV5-6
D gene: TRBD1
clone size: -
CDR3 DNA: TGTGCCAGCAGCTTTAGGACAGGCTCTAACACCGGGGAGCTGTTTTTT
CDR3 protein: CASSFRTGSNTGELFF

J gene: TRBJ2-1
V gene: TRBV5-1
D gene: TRBD1
clone size: -
CDR3 DNA: TGCGCCAGCAGCCCTACAGGGGGCGGTGACAATGAGCAGTTCTTC
CDR3 protein: CASSPTGGGDNEQFF

J gene: TRBJ2-7
V gene: TRBV6-1
D gene: -
clone size: -
CDR3 DNA: TGTGCCACTACGAACTTACAGGTTCCCCACGAGCAGTACTTC
CDR3 protein: CATTNLQVPHEQYF

J gene: TRBJ2-7
V gene: TRBV6-5
D gene: -
clone size: -
CDR3 DNA: TGTGCCAGCAGTTACCAGGGAAGCTCCTACGAGCAGTACTTC
CDR3 protein: CASSYQGSSYEQYF

J gene: TRBJ1-1
V gene: TRBV18
D gene: -
clone size: -
CDR3 DNA: TGTGCCAGCTCAATTGACATAAGTGACACTGAAGCTTTCTTT
CDR3 protein: CASSIDISDTEAFF

J gene: TRBJ2-7
V gene: TRBV28
D gene: -
clone size: -
CDR3 DNA: TGTGCCAGCAGTCGTTACAGGGATGGCGAGCAGTACTTC
CDR3 protein: CASSRYRDGEQYF

J gene: TRBJ1-6
V gene: TRBV6-6
D gene: TRBD1
clone size: -
CDR3 DNA: TGTGCCAGCAGTCCGGGACAGGGGGCCCAAACGCGGCCCCTCCACTTT
CDR3 protein: CASSPGQGAQTRPLHF

J gene: TRBJ2-7
V gene: TRBV2
D gene: -
clone size: -
CDR3 DNA: TGTGCCAGCAATCAGGGCCTTCTCACCTACGAGCAGTACTTC
CDR3 protein: CASNQGLLTYEQYF

J gene: TRBJ2-7
V gene: TRBV28
D gene: -
clone size: -
CDR3 DNA: TGTGCCAGCTGGGGCTTGCCTTACGAGCAGTACTTC
CDR3 protein: CASWGLPYEQYF

J gene: TRBJ1-1
V gene: TRBV28
D gene: -
clone size: once
CDR3 DNA: TGTGCCAGCAGTTTATGGGGGCAGATAATGAACACTGAAGCTTTCTTT
CDR3 protein: CASSLWGQIMNTEAFF

J gene: TRBJ2-7
V gene: TRBV29-1
D gene: TRBD1
clone size: -
CDR3 DNA: TGCAGCGTTGCCGGGGGTGGACAGGGGCGTTCCTACGAGCAGTACTTC
CDR3 protein: CSVAGGGQGRSYEQYF

J gene: TRBJ2-2
V gene: TRBV7-2
D gene: TRBD2
clone size: -
CDR3 DNA: TGTGCCAGCAGCCAGGGCGGGAGTAACACCGGGGAGCTGTTTTTT
CDR3 protein: CASSQGGSNTGELFF

J gene: TRBJ2-2
V gene: TRBV5-4
D gene: -
clone size: -
CDR3 DNA: TGTGCCAGCAGCAAAGATACAGGTGCCGACGGGGAGCTGTTTTTT
CDR3 protein: CASSKDTGADGELFF

J gene: TRBJ2-3
V gene: TRBV7-3
D gene: -
clone size: -
CDR3 DNA: TGTGCCAGCAGCTTCGGGTCCACGTTCGATACGCAGTATTTT
CDR3 protein: CASSFGSTFDTQYF

J gene: TRBJ1-2
V gene: TRBV4-1
D gene: -
clone size: -
CDR3 DNA: TGCGCCAGCAGCCAAGGCGACAGATATTATGGCTACACCTTC
CDR3 protein: CASSQGDRYYGYTF

J gene: TRBJ1-2
V gene: TRBV19
D gene: TRBD1
clone size: -
CDR3 DNA: TGTGCCAGTAAAAGAGCCGGGACAGGTCATAACTATGGCTACACCTTC
CDR3 protein: CASKRAGTGHNYGYTF

J gene: TRBJ1-3
V gene: TRBV7-8
D gene: TRBD1
clone size: once
CDR3 DNA: TGTGCCAGCAGCGTTGACAGGGGGCTTAGTACCGGAAACACCATATATTTT
CDR3 protein: CASSVDRGLSTGNTIYF

J gene: TRBJ2-6
V gene: TRBV5-1
D gene: -
clone size: -
CDR3 DNA: TGCGCCAGCAGCTTAGGGGGCTCTGGGGCCAACGTCCTGACTTTC
CDR3 protein: CASSLGGSGANVLTF

J gene: TRBJ2-6
V gene: TRBV6-4
D gene: TRBD1
clone size: -
CDR3 DNA: TGTGCCAGCAGTGCTCTCGGACAGGGGGTCTCTGGGGCCAACGTCCTGACTTTC
CDR3 protein: CASSALGQGVSGANVLTF

J gene: TRBJ2-1
V gene: TRBV7-9
D gene: -
clone size: -
CDR3 DNA: TGTGCCAGCAGCTTGAGGCGTCCCAATGAGCAGTTCTTC
CDR3 protein: CASSLRRPNEQFF